The 9 T cell receptor beta chains below all came from one sample that was sequenced in a study of T cell repertoires in cytomegalovirus infection. No antigen is known for these receptors. TCRdb analysed the reads with MiXCR anew, one entry per CDR3 protein. The table includes about 920,000 distinct CDR3 sequences, 30% to 40% detected once. Sequenced material: cultured CD8+ T cells from PBMCs, taken from culture after CMV antigen stimulation. These receptors were taken from a human donor in good health (CMV status not recorded). Some clones in this sample may be carry-over from other donors' samples.

This clonotype was seen a few times. The genes are TRBV20-1 and TRBJ1-2, with TRBD1 matching over 7 bases. Trimming at V came to 2 bases and at J to 3 bases, leaving 3 bases not matched to a gene. CDR3 length: 13 residues. Germline-derived CDR1 and CDR2 are DFQATT and SNEGSKA (reference sequence). The CDR3 coding sequence is TGCAGTGCTAGACCCGGGACAGACTATGGCTACACCTTC. Translation gives CSARPGTDYGYTF.

Turning to this clonotype: At one boundary the junction diverges from the germline segment, which might be a read error. The chain uses TRBV7-7 and TRBJ2-3; D is tentatively TRBD1 or TRBD2 (5 bases each). Germline V gene sequence: CDR1 SSHAT, CDR2 FNYEAQ (reference sequence). This CDR3 contains 13 residues. The DNA of the CDR3 is TGTGCTAGCAGCCGGGACGCGGCGGATACGCAGTATTTT. Its translation is CASSRDAADTQYF.

This clonotype was found many times. V and J are TRBV7-2 and TRBJ2-1, with D hard to call. Germline V lookup: CDR1 SGHTA, CDR2 FQGNSA. V dropped 3 bases and J dropped 2 bases, with 14 bases sitting between them. The length of the CDR3 is 16 residues. The CDR3 loop is CASSFFLGFTYNEQFF. In DNA, the CDR3 is TGTGCCAGCAGCTTCTTCTTGGGTTTCACCTACAATGAGCAGTTCTTC.

This clonotype has just a few counts. The J gene is TRBJ2-5, the V gene TRBV6-1, with TRBD2 matching over 9 bases. The CDR3 has 15 residues. The V gene's germline CDR1 is MNHNS and CDR2 SASEGT. After removal of 4 bases from V and 2 bases from J, the junction contained 5 bases not matched to a gene. The CDR3 region has the DNA TGTGCCAGCAGTGTGACTAGCGGAAGACAAGAGACCCAGTACTTC. The encoded protein is CASSVTSGRQETQYF.

This clonotype was seen ten or more times. The gene calls are TRBV7-8 and TRBJ1-4; a possible D gene is TRBD1 (5 bases). V lost 0 bases to trimming and J lost 8 bases, with 13 bases between them. The CDR3 runs to 15 residues. The V gene's germline CDR1 is SGHVS and CDR2 FQNEAQ. CDR3 loop: CASSLAGTVYEKLFF. DNA of the CDR3: TGTGCCAGCAGCTTAGCGGGGACGGTGTACGAAAAACTGTTTTTT. Drawing the rest from reference TRBV7-8 and TRBJ1-4, the complete variable domain is GAGVSQSPRYKVAKRGQDVALRCDPISGHVSLFWYQQALGQGPEFLTYFQNEAQLDKSGLPSDRFFAERPEGSVSTLKIQRTQQEDSAVYLCASSLAGTVYEKLFFGSGTQLSVL.

Here the CDR3 DNA reads TGTGCCAACTCCGAGGAAGACTCCTATAATTCACCCCTCCACTTT. This sequence encodes CANSEEDSYNSPLHF. This chain uses TRBV19 with TRBJ1-6; D uncertain. V was cut by 10 bases and J by 0 bases, with 13 bases left in between. Germline V CDR1 and CDR2: LNHDA, SQIVND (reference sequence). This CDR3 is 15 amino acids long.

V gene TRBV6-1 combines with J gene TRBJ1-6; no firm D call. The CDR3 extends over 14 amino acids. Germline V CDR1 and CDR2: MNHNS, SASEGT. The V and J ends lost 3 bases and 11 bases respectively, with 14 bases between them. CDR3 sequence: CASSDGLASAPLHF. In DNA, the CDR3 is TGTGCCAGCAGTGACGGACTGGCGTCGGCACCCCTCCACTTT.

This sequence joins TRBV6-6 and TRBJ2-7; 7 bases map to TRBD2. Germline V gives CDR1 MNHNY, CDR2 SVGAGI (reference sequence). This CDR3 is built from 14 residues. V shed 2 bases, J shed 5 bases, and the junction held 6 bases outside the gene matches. This CDR3 is CASSYQRGGNEQYV. In DNA, the CDR3 is TGTGCCAGCAGTTACCAGCGGGGTGGCAACGAGCAGTACGTC.

The chain joins TRBV19 to TRBJ1-2; no firm D call. V lost 6 bases and J 4 bases, leaving 9 bases between the germline ends. CDR1 is LNHDA, CDR2 SQIVND, per germline (reference sequence). This CDR3 spans 12 amino acids. This CDR3 is CASSGRPYGYTF. In nucleotides, the CDR3 is TGTGCCAGTAGCGGACGGCCCTATGGCTACACCTTC.